Included here is one TCR beta chain sequence, with context. The clone's antigen remains unknown. No base quality values were provided; no much bigger clone lies one nucleotide off. The library was obtained by the immunoSEQ multiplex PCR assay. A mixture of 60 forward primers for TCR Vbeta segments and 13 reverse primers for TCR Jbeta segments was used in the multiplex PCR. The CDR3 region of rearranged TCR beta genes was amplified from genomic DNA with a multiplex PCR assay. The Illumina HiSeq System was used to sequence the amplified TCR beta libraries as 87-base-pair reads. The authors' pipeline ran thus. Across the 500 to 700 repertoires, a later analysis counted about 81 million unique TCR beta chains, approximately 10 million of which were shared by at least two donors. Raw reads were error-corrected and collapsed into unique sequences by a nearest-neighbor algorithm in which closely related sequences were merged to remove PCR and sequencing errors. CDR3 sequences were aligned to IMGT reference sequences to assign V, D and J gene segments. For a sequence to be retained, a match of at least six nucleotides to both a V gene segment and a J gene segment was required. Rearrangements were classified as productive when the CDR3 lacked stop codons and remained in frame with V and J, and all other rearrangements were classified as non-productive. CDR3 was defined by IMGT convention, running from the second conserved V-encoded cysteine to the conserved J-encoded phenylalanine. In an earlier analysis of roughly 610 of the donors, sequences lacking an unambiguous match to a single V gene segment were excluded. In an earlier analysis of some 590 of the donors, a V segment was called functional when productive rearrangements were above 56.7%, and segregating when the standard deviation between donors exceeded 5%. A statistical classification framework was developed to diagnose cytomegalovirus status using the catalog of TCR beta chain sequences. In a later analysis, V and J genes were assigned by comparing TCR nucleotide sequences against IMGT/GENE-DB human TR gene sequences. A later analysis assigned CDR3 sequences and most-parsimonious VDJ recombination scenarios with the TCRdist pipeline. In a later analysis, each TCR beta chain was defined by its CDR3 amino acid sequence together with its V-gene family, and reads lacking a unique V-gene family were excluded. In a later analysis, approximately 590 highly shared, low-generation-probability nucleotide sequences were removed to address suspected cross-contamination and a sequencing artifact. For each public chain, a later analysis derived a clonal expansion index from normalized ranks of inferred template counts within each repertoire. In a later analysis, generation probabilities were computed with a VDJ recombination model fitted to out-of-frame rearrangements, and the resulting probabilities were checked against IGoR. Hypergeometric tests were used in a later analysis to score TCR-TCR, TCR-HLA and TCR-CMV co-occurrence, with a repertoire-size bias correction applied to the TCR pairs. In a later analysis, false discovery rates were estimated by permuting HLA or CMV assignments 20 times. In a later analysis, co-occurring TCRs were grouped using DBSCAN, and TCRdist sequence similarity was added for clustering within HLA-allele-positive subsets. Co-occurrence clustering excluded repertoires with fewer than 30,000 or more than 120,000 public chains, plus five with anomalous nucleotide sharing. The table comes from immuneACCESS by way of TCRdb, which keeps in-frame sequences with V and J called. Part of the clones is missing from these tables; in studies checked, under half for an unresolved V gene and the rest for unknown reasons. That table supplies the V and J calls and clone size; D and trimming were determined from the DNA. This sample is represented by around 130,000 clones; about four fifths of them were singletons. The ten largest clones capture less than 0.75% of the sample.

These data come from a study of cytomegalovirus exposure and HLA in healthy donors (dated 2017 in TCRdb). Context from the whole study: An earlier analysis of 587 of the donors reported 250 to 300 Gb of sequence data and some 110 million unique TCR beta sequences obtained from roughly 180 million T cells. Roughly 310 gigabases of sequencing data and approximately 84 million unique TCR sequences were included in an early release covering over 600 HLA-typed donors. Of the 398 genotyped donors, over 65% fell in the genetic ancestry cluster associated with self-reported Caucasian donors. To decide whether each TCR beta V gene segment behaved as functional or pseudogenic, an earlier analysis of some 600 of the donors relied on high-throughput TCR beta sequencing. Among about 400 genotyped donors of the cohort, an average of roughly 230,000 unique TCR beta nucleotide sequences was sequenced per donor, of which approximately 18% were non-productive. Every repertoire in the discovery cohort had been generated on one and the same sequencing platform. In a later genetic analysis, genome-wide SNP genotypes for about three fifths of the roughly 670 donors were used, and that subset was treated as a discovery cohort. Typing coverage varied by locus: roughly 629-630 donors for A, B, C, DRB1 and DQB1; around 560 for DQA1; approximately 610 for DPA1; approximately 490 for DPB1. To predict cytomegalovirus infection status, the study combined high-throughput TCR immunosequencing, statistical association of individual TCRs with disease status, and machine learning. Rather than drawing on any new phenotypic data, the later analysis identified candidate immune exposures from TCR beta sequences and the way those sequences occurred across donors. Both class I and class II loci were covered by HLA typing, at four-digit resolution. The aim of the study was to test whether cataloging public T cell receptors could identify signatures of past pathogen exposure. To study patterns of TCR occurrence, a later analysis re-analyzed previously published TCR beta repertoires from just over 650 donors and added high-resolution HLA genotyping. Five DR-DQ haplotypes were treated as single units for association and clustering because of strong linkage in the cohort. Using immunosequencing, the study profiled T cell repertoires from 500 to 800 subjects and related those repertoires to cytomegalovirus serostatus. Donor age, sex, ethnicity and CMV serostatus were compiled together with the repertoire data. A separate validation cohort of over 95 different subjects was used in addition to the roughly 640-subject first cohort.

What the study reported, not specific to this receptor: When HLA alleles, especially DR and DQ, strongly co-occurred, attributing TCR associations to individual alleles was difficult. HLA typing was unavailable for some donors at each locus, so association tests used only the typed subset. Compared with equally common non-associated chains, HLA-associated TCR beta chains in a later analysis were more clonally expanded and had lower generation probabilities. According to the authors, the approach could potentially be generalized to other disease states and immunological phenotypes. A further reported finding was that TCR beta sequences accurately predicted the HLA-A and HLA-B alleles for most subjects in the first cohort. In a later genetic analysis, a missense DCLRE1C variant was associated with V-gene and J-gene trimming of TCR beta chains, and the association was replicated in an independent cohort. According to a later analysis, parvovirus B19, influenza, CMV and Epstein-Barr virus appeared linked to several top co-occurrence clusters. Only TCR beta chains were sequenced in this cohort, and the absence of alpha or paired-chain data limited detectable features. Linkage disequilibrium might explain the correlated functional status among segregating V segments, but an unknown experimental factor could not be excluded. Immune exposure information for the cohort was limited to CMV serostatus. Most TCR sequences were observed very rarely across donors, whereas some public TCRs were present in many individuals. Sequencing depth was assumed to be roughly uniform across donors in the presence/absence analyses, though that assumption may not hold. The earlier analysis of approximately 560 of the donors excluded 15 to 20 rarely observed V segments, including chromosome 9 orphons, because counts were too low. According to a later analysis, most CMV-associated TCR beta chains appeared to be HLA-restricted, and the HLA associations seemed to be driven largely by CMV exposure. The classifier was reported to diagnose cytomegalovirus status with high specificity and sensitivity in both the original cohort and the validation cohort. According to a later analysis, TCR association rates differed among HLA loci, with DRB1 alleles showing the most associated TCRs and HLA-C alleles showing the fewest. The sequencing pipeline was judged likely to have produced a cluster of highly shared sequence variants as a technical artifact. Because the 87-base-pair reads could not distinguish some IMGT-functional V segments, including TRBV6-2 and TRBV6-3, those segments were excluded. A later genetic analysis reported fewer N-insertions in productive TCRs among donors in an Asian-associated ancestry cluster than the 666-donor mean. A few of the identified cytomegalovirus-associated TCR beta chains were confirmed in vitro to be specific for cytomegalovirus antigens. Broadly in line with IMGT annotations, most TCR beta V segments showed up in productive rearrangements about 87% or about 30% of the time in an earlier analysis of roughly 590 of the donors. A later analysis associated 17,000 or so TCR beta sequences with specific HLA alleles at a false discovery rate of 0.05. A total of 164 TCR beta chains were listed by the study as associated with cytomegalovirus.

According to the germline V gene, CDR1 reads MNHNS and CDR2 reads SASEGT. From the cysteine up to the phenylalanine, the CDR3 has a length of 15 residues. The entry retains the CDR3 DNA only, 45 bases that are in frame from base 1. V lost 6 bases and J lost 6 bases, and the count of bases not matched to a germline gene is 12. In total, fewer than 750 healthy bone marrow donors made up the cohort. All cohort members were sampled while nominally healthy, although unrecorded immune exposures were likely present. The donor was CMV seronegative and belonged to the group of 380 or so seronegative cohort members. Every donor gave a peripheral blood sample, and the peripheral blood mononuclear cells from that sample were used for TCR beta sequencing. Genomic DNA extraction from the blood cell samples was performed with the Qiagen DNeasy Blood Extraction Kit.

This clonotype was obtained from a man younger than 35 in good health and CMV-seronegative. The sequencing input was PBMCs. The chain joins TRBV6-1 to TRBJ1-1; TRBD1 lines up with 8 middle nucleotides. The CDR3 region reads CASRRATGAGSEAFF. At the DNA level, the sequence is TGTGCCAGCAGGAGGGCGACAGGGGCAGGGTCTGAAGCTTTCTTT.